These 27 T cell receptor beta chains originate from one sample sequenced in a study of CD8 T cells in Susac syndrome. After extraction with the RNeasy kit, roughly 0.45 to 1 ug of the RNA was reverse transcribed using random hexamers. In TCRdb, the immunoSEQ multiplex PCR reads were re-called with MiXCR into one record per CDR3 protein. The sample yields about 180,000 distinct CDR3 sequences, 95% to 97% seen once. The sequenced sample was CD4+ T cells from PBMCs. These receptors were collected from a human donor with Susac syndrome.

J is TRBJ1-2 and V is TRBV28; TRBD1 matches at 8 bases. Trimming at V came to 6 bases and at J to 2 bases, leaving 5 bases not matched to a gene. The CDR3 extends over 14 amino acids. Germline V gene sequence: CDR1 MDHEN, CDR2 SYDVKM. The CDR3 coding sequence is TGTGCCAGCAGGGGACAGGCAGGGAACTATGGCTACACCTTC. Translation: CASRGQAGNYGYTF.

The rearrangement uses TRBV2 and TRBJ2-1; D remains ambiguous. The CDR3 spans 14 residues. V lost 5 bases, J lost 0 bases, and 8 bases lay in between. Per germline, CDR1 SNHLY and CDR2 FYNNEI. The CDR3 loop is CASSLQSSYNEQFF. In nucleotides, the CDR3 is TGTGCCAGCAGTCTCCAAAGCTCCTACAATGAGCAGTTCTTC. Complete variable domain (other parts from reference TRBV2 and TRBJ2-1): EPEVTQTPSHQVTQMGQEVILRCVPISNHLYFYWYRQILGQKVEFLVSFYNNEISEKSEIFDDQFSVERPDGSNFTLKIRSTKLEDSAMYFCASSLQSSYNEQFFGPGTRLTVL.

V and J are TRBV15 and TRBJ1-1; D not certain. V gave up 0 bases and J gave up 5 bases, with 7 bases separating them. The CDR3 is 13 amino acids. Germline V CDR1 and CDR2: LNHNV, YYDKDF (reference sequence). CDR3 amino acids: CATSRDARTEAFF. CDR3 in DNA: TGTGCCACCAGCAGAGATGCGCGGACTGAAGCTTTCTTT.

The chain employs TRBV7-2 and TRBJ2-2; 9 bases align to TRBD1. The CDR3 contains 15 residues. Germline V gives CDR1 SGHTA, CDR2 FQGNSA. V shed 4 bases and J 4 bases; nucleotides not matched to a gene: 4. The DNA of the CDR3 is TGTGCCAGCAGCTACAGGGGGCTGGGCACCGGGGAGCTGTTTTTT. Protein product: CASSYRGLGTGELFF.

The V gene is TRBV12-3 or TRBV12-4, the J gene TRBJ2-7, with D perhaps matching TRBD2 (6 bases). Deletions cut 3 bases from V and 7 bases from J, with 16 bases between. This CDR3 is built from 14 residues. The CDR3 spells CASSFITSRGEQYF. The CDR3 bases are TGTGCCAGCAGTTTTATCACTAGCCGCGGGGAGCAGTACTTC.

The chain combines TRBV12-5 with TRBJ2-1, with D possibly being TRBD2 (5 bases). This CDR3 region has 13 residues. V dropped 6 bases and J dropped 9 bases, with 15 bases sitting between them. Germline V gene sequence: CDR1 LGHNT, CDR2 FRNRAP. This CDR3 is CASGDFFRGEQFF. Here the CDR3 DNA reads TGTGCTAGTGGGGACTTCTTCCGAGGTGAGCAGTTCTTC.

The rearrangement joins TRBV29-1 to TRBJ1-4, with a tentative D call TRBD1 (6 bases). From germline, CDR1 is SQVTM and CDR2 ANQGSEA. V lost 6 bases to trimming and J lost 4 bases, with 12 bases between them. CDR3 size: 13 residues. The CDR3 is CSVRTEHNEKLFF. For the CDR3, the DNA is TGCAGCGTCCGGACAGAGCATAATGAAAAACTGTTTTTT.

On this clonotype: As the CDR3 is not closed by the conserved phenylalanine or tryptophan, this likely results from a read error. The rearrangement joins TRBV15 to TRBJ2-3; no definite D call. CDR3 length: 13 residues. Germline V gene lookup returns CDR1 LNHNV and CDR2 YYDKDF (reference sequence). V lost 5 bases to trimming and J lost 0 bases, with 6 bases between them. This CDR3 is CATSPLSTDTQYL. The CDR3 DNA follows: TGTGCCACCAGCCCCTTAAGCACAGATACGCAGTATCTT.

J is TRBJ2-3 and V is TRBV3-1; TRBD1 might be the D (6 bases). The CDR3 has 15 residues. Germline loops: CDR1 LGHDT, CDR2 YNNKEL (reference sequence). V was pared by 3 bases and J by 1 base, with 11 bases between. The CDR3 sequence: CASSHGRGRTDTQYF. The CDR3 region has the DNA TGTGCCAGCAGCCACGGCAGGGGTCGCACAGATACGCAGTATTTT.

The chain employs TRBV20-1 and TRBJ2-5, with D uncertain. CDR1 is DFQATT and CDR2 is SNEGSKA in the germline V gene (reference sequence). This CDR3 is built from 11 residues. Trimming shortened V by 7 bases and J by 4 bases, and 10 bases separated the two germline ends. The CDR3 loop reads CSVRRTETQYF. The CDR3 region has the DNA TGCAGTGTACGACGTACAGAGACCCAGTACTTC.

The chain combines TRBV4-1 with TRBJ2-2; D unclear. Trimming shortened V by 0 bases and J by 1 base, and 6 bases separated the two germline ends. From germline, CDR1 is MGHRA and CDR2 YSYEKL. The CDR3 loop spans 15 amino acids. The CDR3 sequence: CASSQDVWNTGELFF. The CDR3 DNA reads as TGCGCCAGCAGCCAAGATGTCTGGAACACCGGGGAGCTGTTTTTT.

This chain uses TRBV20-1 with TRBJ2-3; D possibly corresponds to TRBD2 (5 bases). CDR1 is DFQATT, CDR2 SNEGSKA, per germline (reference sequence). Trimming removed 6 bases from V and 1 base from J, with 8 bases in between. CDR3 length: 12 amino acids. This chain's CDR3 is CSAVGGTDTQYF. The CDR3 nucleotides are TGCAGTGCGGTCGGGGGCACAGATACGCAGTATTTT.

The genes are TRBV18 and TRBJ1-1; TRBD1 might be the D (5 bases). The CDR3 extends over 13 amino acids. Germline V CDR1 and CDR2: KGHSH, LQKENI. Trimming left V 5 bases short and J 1 base short, with 8 bases between. This chain's CDR3 is CASSGGGNTEAFF. The DNA for the CDR3 is TGTGCCAGCTCAGGGGGAGGGAACACTGAAGCTTTCTTT. Together with reference TRBV18 and TRBJ1-1, the CDR3 gives the full variable domain: NAGVMQNPRHLVRRRGQEARLRCSPMKGHSHVYWYRQLPEEGLKFMVYLQKENIIDESGMPKERFSAEFPKEGPSILRIQQVVRGDSAAYFCASSGGGNTEAFFGQGTRLTVV.

This rearrangement joins TRBV9 to TRBJ2-1, with D maybe TRBD2 (6 bases). Trimming shortened V by 0 bases and J by 3 bases, and 10 bases separated the two germline ends. CDR1 and CDR2 (germline): SGDLS, YYNGEE. The CDR3 is 15 residues long. CDR3 bases: TGTGCCAGCAGCGTAGACGGGGGATTCTACAATGAGCAGTTCTTC. Its protein is CASSVDGGFYNEQFF.

The genes are TRBV4-1 and TRBJ1-6; D remains unclear. CDR3 length: 18 amino acids. With 0 bases removed from V and 0 bases from J, the gap between germline ends came to 12 bases. Germline-derived CDR1 and CDR2 are MGHRA and YSYEKL. The CDR3 here is CASSQDPAGSSYNSPLHF. DNA for the CDR3: TGCGCCAGCAGCCAAGATCCCGCGGGGAGCTCCTATAATTCACCCCTCCACTTT.

This chain links TRBV27 with TRBJ1-1; D unresolved. From germline, CDR1 is MNHEY and CDR2 SMNVEV (reference sequence). Trimming took off 1 base at V and 1 base at J, with 4 bases between the two ends. The CDR3 consists of 13 residues. This CDR3 reads CASSLFTNTEAFF. The DNA of the CDR3 is TGTGCCAGCAGTTTATTTACGAACACTGAAGCTTTCTTT.

This rearrangement joins TRBV6-2 or TRBV6-3 to TRBJ2-3, with 13 bases lining up with TRBD2. There are 14 residues in the CDR3. Losses at the gene ends were 7 bases for V and 8 bases for J; bases not matched to a gene: 6. The V gene's germline CDR1 is MNHEY and CDR2 SVGEGT. The DNA for the CDR3 is TGTGCCAGCACCGGACTAGCGGGAGTCCGTACGCAGTATTTT. Its protein is CASTGLAGVRTQYF.

The V gene is TRBV5-6, the J gene TRBJ2-7; possibly TRBD2 for D (6 bases). V lost 3 bases, J lost 2 bases, and 9 bases lay in between. The CDR3 loop spans 13 amino acids. CDR1 and CDR2 from the germline V gene are SGHDT and YYEEEE. The CDR3 region is CASSSGATYEQYV. In nucleotides, the CDR3 is TGTGCCAGCAGCTCGGGAGCTACCTACGAGCAGTACGTC.

V and J are TRBV20-1 and TRBJ1-1; D unclear. V was shortened by 3 bases and J by 5 bases, with 10 bases between the two germline ends. The germline V gene has CDR1 DFQATT and CDR2 SNEGSKA (reference sequence). The CDR3 sequence is 12 residues long. This chain's CDR3 is CSASPTSTEAFF. Here the CDR3 DNA reads TGCAGTGCTAGTCCCACCAGTACTGAAGCTTTCTTT.

The chain recombines TRBV20-1 with TRBJ1-5; D perhaps matches TRBD1 (6 bases). Trimming removed 2 bases at V and 7 bases at J, with 12 bases between. Per the germline V gene, CDR1 is DFQATT and CDR2 is SNEGSKA (reference sequence). The CDR3 covers 13 residues. In DNA, the CDR3 is TGCAGTGCTAGATTTCGGGGGCTGCAGCCCCAGCATTTT. Protein product: CSARFRGLQPQHF.

The genes are TRBV9 and TRBJ2-6; 7 bases map to TRBD1. Germline V CDR1 and CDR2: SGDLS, YYNGEE. The V gene end was trimmed by 4 bases and the J gene end by 2 bases; junction bases not matched to a gene: 3. The CDR3 has 15 amino acids. The CDR3 sequence: CASSSTGAGANVLTF. The CDR3 DNA sequence: TGTGCCAGCAGCTCCACAGGGGCTGGGGCCAACGTCCTGACTTTC.

The V gene is TRBV21-1, the J gene TRBJ2-5; the DNA was not used to check the table's D call, TRBD2. TRBV21-1 is reported as a pseudogene. The CDR3 extends over 15 amino acids. CDR3 nucleotides: TGTGCCAGCAGCAAAGAGGGCTACCCCCAAGAGACCCAGTACTTC. Translated: CASSKEGYPQETQYF.

The J gene is TRBJ2-1, the V gene TRBV12-3 or TRBV12-4, with 9 bases fitting TRBD2. V shed 7 bases and J 3 bases; nucleotides not matched to a gene: 4. The CDR3 runs to 14 residues. DNA for the CDR3: TGTGCCAGCACCAAGACTAGCGGCTACAATGAGCAGTTCTTC. Its protein is CASTKTSGYNEQFF.

The genes are TRBV27 and TRBJ2-2; no reliable D call. Looked up from germline, CDR1 is MNHEY and CDR2 is SMNVEV (reference sequence). V was cut by 3 bases and J by 7 bases, with 6 bases left in between. This CDR3 comprises 12 residues. CDR3 protein: CASSLASGELFF. CDR3 nucleotides: TGTGCCAGCAGTTTGGCTAGCGGGGAGCTGTTTTTT.

The J gene is TRBJ1-5, the V gene TRBV29-1; D uncertain. Deletions cut 5 bases from V and 4 bases from J, with 9 bases between. The length of the CDR3 is 12 residues. Germline V gene lookup returns CDR1 SQVTM and CDR2 ANQGSEA. The CDR3 sequence: CSVKDSNQPQHF. The CDR3 coding sequence is TGCAGCGTTAAGGACTCTAATCAGCCCCAGCATTTT. The full variable domain, rest sourced from reference TRBV29-1 and TRBJ1-5, is SAVISQKPSRDICQRGTSLTIQCQVDSQVTMMFWYRQQPGQSLTLIATANQGSEATYESGFVIDKFPISRPNLTFSTLTVSNMSPEDSSIYLCSVKDSNQPQHFGDGTRLSIL.

V is TRBV7-2 and J is TRBJ2-5; D is unclear. The CDR3 spans 12 residues. Germline-derived CDR1 and CDR2 are SGHTA and FQGNSA. The ends were cut back, 4 bases at V and 5 bases at J, with 8 bases in the middle. The CDR3 DNA follows: TGTGCCAGCAGCTCCTTAGCTGAGACCCAGTACTTC. It encodes CASSSLAETQYF. Full variable domain (missing parts from reference TRBV7-2 and TRBJ2-5): GAGVSQSPSNKVTEKGKDVELRCDPISGHTALYWYRQSLGQGLEFLIYFQGNSAPDKSGLPSDRFSAERTGGSVSTLTIQRTQQEDSAVYLCASSSLAETQYFGPGTRLLVL.

Points on this clonotype: One end of the junction does not line up with germline, which may come from a read error. The chain employs TRBV9 and TRBJ1-1; D ambiguous. There are 13 residues in the CDR3. Germline V CDR1 and CDR2: SGDLS, YYNGEE. CDR3 in amino acids: CASSVVGNAEAFF. Here the CDR3 DNA reads TGTGCCAGCAGCGTAGTAGGGAACGCTGAAGCTTTCTTT.